Sequencing of this T cell receptor beta chain was carried out in a study of CD8 T cells in Susac syndrome. The T cells that were sequenced for TCR beta were CD8+ and CD4+ cells from blood. As judged by recently defined diagnostic criteria, patients with Susac syndrome had definite or probable disease. In contrast to the negatively isolated CD8+ and CD4+ T cells, TEMRA cells were FACS-enriched. Roughly 0.45 to 1 ug RNA was reverse transcribed with random hexamers. With immunoSEQ multiplex PCR, TCR beta CDR3 was amplified across 54 Vbeta and 13 Jbeta. TCRdb reanalysed the immunoSEQ multiplex PCR reads using MiXCR and keeps one entry per CDR3 protein. The data contain roughly 140,000 distinct CDR3 sequences, approximately 95% of them seen just once; the ten biggest clones take up approximately 0.17%. CDR1 is SQVTM and CDR2 is ANQGSEA in the germline V gene. V dropped 5 bases and J dropped 2; count of bases not matched to a gene: 5. This CDR3 region has 14 residues.

This sequence was found in a human donor with Susac syndrome. The chain is built from TRBV29-1 and TRBJ2-5, with 10 bases matching TRBD1. The sequenced sample was CD4+ T cells from PBMCs. In nucleotides, the CDR3 is TGCAGCGTTCCTGGACAGGGGGTGCAAGAGACCCAGTACTTC. Its translation is CSVPGQGVQETQYF.